Shown below are 28 T cell receptor beta chains from a single sample sequenced in a study of cytomegalovirus exposure and HLA in healthy donors (dated by TCRdb to about 2017). Library preparation used the immunoSEQ multiplex PCR assay. A mixture of 60 forward primers for TCR Vbeta segments and 13 reverse primers for TCR Jbeta segments was used in the multiplex PCR. The table was pulled from immuneACCESS by TCRdb, which kept in-frame rearrangements only. Such tables lose some clones; where checked, under half of the loss comes from unresolved V genes, and the rest has no known cause. The sample yields about 120,000 clones; around 60% were counted once. The top ten hold just under 9.5% of the sample. The sample taken for sequencing was PBMCs. All receptors derive from a woman between 35 and 50 years old in good health and CMV-seropositive.

A note on this clone: Compared with germline, one end of the junction differs, possibly owing to a read error. The J gene is TRBJ1-5, the V gene TRBV7-9; D not certain. CDR3 length: 13 residues. Germline values: CDR1 SEHNR, CDR2 FQNEAQ (reference sequence). The CDR3 DNA reads TGTGCCAGCAGCCTAGCAGGAGGGCAGCCCCAGCATTTT. It codes for CASSLAGGQPQHF.

The V and J genes are TRBV7-3 and TRBJ2-3; 8 nucleotides match TRBD2. The CDR3 consists of 18 residues. The V segment lost 6 bases and the J segment 0 bases; nucleotides outside the gene matches: 14. Per germline, CDR1 SGHTA and CDR2 FQGTGA. The CDR3 here is CASSPHPSGSRSTDTQYF. The CDR3 DNA sequence: TGTGCCAGCAGTCCACACCCGAGCGGGAGTCGTAGCACAGATACGCAGTATTTT. Filled out from reference TRBV7-3 and TRBJ2-3, the complete variable domain reads GAGVSQTPSNKVTEKGKYVELRCDPISGHTALYWYRQSLGQGPEFLIYFQGTGAADDSGLPNDRFFAVRPEGSVSTLKIQRTERGDSAVYLCASSPHPSGSRSTDTQYFGPGTRLTVL.

This clone was seen more than once but under ten times. The chain recombines TRBV5-1 with TRBJ2-5; 8 bases are a match to TRBD2. This CDR3 is built from 17 residues. Germline lookup yields CDR1 SGHRS and CDR2 YFSETQ. The junction had 18 bases not matched to a gene; V was cut back by 6 bases and J by 5 bases. The CDR3 DNA is TGCGCCAGCACCGGTGCTAGCGGGTCCCTTGAACTGGAGACCCAGTACTTC. Amino acid sequence: CASTGASGSLELETQYF.

V and J are TRBV10-3 and TRBJ2-7; TRBD2 might be the D (5 bases). The CDR3 has 15 residues. V lost 0 bases, J lost 0 bases, and 9 bases lay in between. Germline CDR1 reads ENHRY; CDR2 reads SYGVKD. The DNA for the CDR3 is TGTGCCATCAGTGAGTCTCAGCGGACCTCCTACGAGCAGTACTTC. It encodes CAISESQRTSYEQYF.

The gene calls are TRBV9 and TRBJ1-4, with D perhaps matching TRBD1 (6 bases). Trimming took 3 bases from V and 4 from J, leaving 13 bases between them. The CDR3 contains 15 residues. Looked up from germline, CDR1 is SGDLS and CDR2 is YYNGEE. The CDR3 is CASSGGHVFNEKLFF. In DNA form, the CDR3 reads TGTGCCAGCAGCGGGGGACACGTTTTTAATGAAAAACTGTTTTTT.

The J gene is TRBJ2-2, the V gene TRBV9; D may be TRBD2 (5 bases). V lost 6 bases, J lost 4 bases, and 10 bases lay in between. Per the germline V gene, CDR1 is SGDLS and CDR2 is YYNGEE. This CDR3 region has 13 residues. The CDR3 loop reads CASTRRTTGELFF. In DNA, the CDR3 is TGTGCCAGCACGAGGAGGACCACCGGGGAGCTGTTTTTT.

This chain links TRBV28 with TRBJ1-6; 7 positions match TRBD1. The ends lost 1 base at V and 9 bases at J; junction bases unmatched: 6. From germline, CDR1 is MDHEN and CDR2 SYDVKM. CDR3 length equals 15 residues. The DNA for the CDR3 is TGTGCCAGCAGTTTATACAACAGGGGTGCTTCACCCCTCCACTTT. Translating it yields CASSLYNRGASPLHF. Complete variable domain (other parts from reference TRBV28 and TRBJ1-6): DVKVTQSSRYLVKRTGEKVFLECVQDMDHENMFWYRQDPGLGLRLIYFSYDVKMKEKGDIPEGYSVSREKKERFSLILESASTNQTSMYLCASSLYNRGASPLHFGNGTRLTVT.

The chain links TRBV1 to TRBJ2-7; the table's D gene call, TRBD1, was not cross checked with the DNA. TRBV1 is labeled a pseudogene. This CDR3 is 15 amino acids long. CDR3 DNA sequence: TGCACCAGCAGCCATGACCGGACAGAACCCTACGAGCAGTACTTC. Protein sequence: CTSSHDRTEPYEQYF.

The sample holds one count of this clone. The rearrangement joins TRBV7-9 to TRBJ2-7; possible D gene TRBD1, 5 bases. Germline CDR1 and CDR2: SEHNR and FQNEAQ (reference sequence). The CDR3 is 13 residues long. V was cut by 3 bases and J by 2 bases, with 8 bases left in between. The CDR3 spells CASSFDSTYEQYF. As DNA, the CDR3 is TGTGCCAGCAGCTTCGACAGTACCTACGAGCAGTACTTC.

There are a few counts of this clone. The V gene is TRBV15, the J gene TRBJ2-1; the match to TRBD2 covers 12 bases. The junction had 10 bases not matched to a gene; V was cut back by 7 bases and J by 3 bases. The CDR3 runs to 17 residues. Germline loops: CDR1 LNHNV, CDR2 YYDKDF (reference sequence). The CDR3 bases are TGTGCCACCACTGACCTAGCGGGAGGGCGGAGCTACAATGAGCAGTTCTTC. Encoded protein: CATTDLAGGRSYNEQFF.

The rearrangement uses TRBV28 and TRBJ1-1; D call uncertain. CDR3 length: 11 residues. Germline-derived CDR1 and CDR2 are MDHEN and SYDVKM. Trimming shortened V by 6 bases and J by 1 base, and 3 bases separated the two germline ends. The chain's CDR3 is CASSSNTEAFF. The CDR3 bases are TGTGCCAGCAGCTCGAACACTGAAGCTTTCTTT.

The chain uses TRBV19 and TRBJ2-5, with D perhaps matching TRBD2 (6 bases). The closer fit of TRBJ2-7 to the DNA end suggests the J call may be wrong. Per germline, CDR1 LNHDA and CDR2 SQIVND (reference sequence). The CDR3 length is 13 residues. CDR3 in DNA: TGTGCCAGTAGTGCAGGACTACCTTACGAGCAGTACTTC. Translating gives CASSAGLPYEQYF.

The V call is TRBV9, the J call TRBJ2-3; 7 nucleotides line up with TRBD2. V dropped 0 bases and J dropped 3; count of bases not matched to a gene: 13. Per germline, CDR1 SGDLS and CDR2 YYNGEE. The CDR3 is made up of 18 amino acids. CDR3 nucleotide sequence: TGTGCCAGCAGCGTAGCTCCTAGCGGTCCTGAGGGAACAGATACGCAGTATTTT. Protein sequence: CASSVAPSGPEGTDTQYF.

This clone appeared a few times. This sequence joins TRBV15 and TRBJ1-5; D possibly corresponds to TRBD1 (6 bases). Trimming pared 3 bases from V and 1 base from J, leaving 13 bases between. Per the germline V gene, CDR1 is LNHNV and CDR2 is YYDKDF (reference sequence). The CDR3 is 16 amino acids. As DNA, the CDR3 is TGTGCCACCAGCAGGGGGGACAACCTAAGCAATCAGCCCCAGCATTTT. Translated: CATSRGDNLSNQPQHF.

CDR3 loop: CASSPQGARSVYGYTF. The CDR3 DNA follows: TGTGCCAGCAGTCCACAGGGGGCGCGTTCGGTTTATGGCTACACCTTC. The V call is TRBV28, the J call TRBJ1-2; 9 nucleotides line up with TRBD1. V gave up 5 bases and J gave up 5 bases; unmatched junction bases: 12. The CDR3 has 16 residues. CDR1 is MDHEN and CDR2 is SYDVKM in the germline V gene.

V usage is TRBV27 and J usage is TRBJ2-3; unclear D gene. With 7 bases removed from V and 2 bases from J, the gap between germline ends came to 7 bases. Germline CDR1 MNHEY, CDR2 SMNVEV (reference sequence). The CDR3 extends over 12 amino acids. CDR3: CASKPNTDTQYF. In DNA form, the CDR3 reads TGTGCCAGCAAACCTAACACAGATACGCAGTATTTT.

The chain employs TRBV7-9 and TRBJ2-2; 7 bases match TRBD2. The ends lost 5 bases at V and 6 bases at J; junction bases unmatched: 9. This CDR3 contains 15 residues. Per the germline V gene, CDR1 is SEHNR and CDR2 is FQNEAQ (reference sequence). The CDR3 here is CASSRREGLSGELFF. The CDR3 DNA reads TGTGCCAGCAGCAGGAGGGAGGGCCTCTCCGGGGAGCTGTTTTTT.

V and J are TRBV27 and TRBJ1-1; 7 nucleotides match TRBD1. With V trimmed by 6 bases and J by 2 bases, 6 bases remained unmatched. This CDR3 comprises 14 residues. CDR1 is MNHEY and CDR2 is SMNVEV in the germline V gene (reference sequence). CDR3 nucleotide sequence: TGTGCCAGCAGGGCTGGGACAGTTAACACTGAAGCTTTCTTT. It specifies CASRAGTVNTEAFF.

This clone was counted a few times. This chain connects TRBV5-1 to TRBJ2-1; 7 bases line up with TRBD1. Unmatched junction bases numbered 6, after V lost 4 bases and J lost 5 bases. Germline V lookup: CDR1 SGHRS, CDR2 YFSETQ. The CDR3 spans 14 residues. CDR3 residues: CASSRNRGDNEQFF. CDR3 sequence (DNA): TGCGCCAGCAGCAGAAACAGGGGAGACAATGAGCAGTTCTTC.

CDR3 nucleotide sequence: TGTGCCAGCTCACCCTTACAGGGTGGCTACACCTTC. This translates into CASSPLQGGYTF. J is TRBJ1-2 and V is TRBV18, with a possible D match to TRBD1 (6 bases). V was trimmed by 3 bases and J by 7 bases, leaving 9 bases between them. The CDR3 totals 12 residues. Germline V gene sequence: CDR1 KGHSH, CDR2 LQKENI.

The chain is built from TRBV28 and TRBJ1-4, with unresolved D. V was pared by 5 bases and J by 6 bases, with 7 bases between. CDR1 MDHEN and CDR2 SYDVKM come from the germline V gene. The CDR3 length is 12 residues. The CDR3 nucleotides read TGTGCCAGCAGTCCCCCTGATGAAAAACTGTTTTTT. Translated: CASSPPDEKLFF.

This rearrangement joins TRBV7-3 to TRBJ2-2; 10 positions match TRBD2. The CDR3 consists of 15 residues. Germline V gene sequence: CDR1 SGHTA, CDR2 FQGTGA. V dropped 5 bases and J dropped 5; count of bases not matched to a gene: 5. CDR3 amino acids: CASSLWTSGTGELFF. The CDR3 DNA sequence: TGTGCCAGCAGCCTCTGGACTAGCGGAACCGGGGAGCTGTTTTTT.

The CDR3 spells CASRPQGSLNEQFF. The CDR3 bases are TGTGCCAGCAGACCACAGGGATCGTTAAATGAGCAGTTCTTC. The rearrangement uses TRBV7-8 and TRBJ2-1, with D perhaps matching TRBD1 (6 bases). Trimming took 6 bases from V and 7 from J, leaving 16 bases between them. CDR1 is SGHVS and CDR2 is FQNEAQ in the germline V gene. CDR3 size: 14 residues.

V and J are TRBV5-8 and TRBJ1-1; the D is unclear. Trimming stripped 9 bases from V and 0 bases from J, with 18 bases between. Per germline, CDR1 SGHTS and CDR2 YDEGEE. The length of the CDR3 is 15 residues. CDR3 DNA sequence: TGTGCCATTACATCTCCGGGGAGGATGAACACTGAAGCTTTCTTT. Its translation is CAITSPGRMNTEAFF.

CDR3 protein: CASSLSLVLVDEQFF. The DNA for the CDR3 is TGTGCCAGCAGTTTATCGCTAGTGCTAGTGGATGAGCAGTTCTTC. The V call is TRBV27, the J call TRBJ2-1; D gene ambiguous. In germline, CDR1 is MNHEY, CDR2 SMNVEV (reference sequence). The CDR3 length is 15 residues. V was trimmed by 0 bases and J by 8 bases, leaving 14 bases between them.

The CDR3 loop reads CATIPSSGSFYNEQFF. The CDR3 DNA reads TGTGCCACCATCCCCTCTAGCGGGAGTTTCTACAATGAGCAGTTCTTC. The chain combines TRBV28 with TRBJ2-1; 10 bases fit TRBD2. The germline V gene encodes CDR1 MDHEN and CDR2 SYDVKM. The CDR3 has 16 amino acids. The trim removed 10 bases at V and 3 bases at J, leaving 12 bases unmatched.

The chain has TRBV5-6 and TRBJ2-5, with 11 bases fitting TRBD2. The CDR3 covers 17 residues. Germline V CDR1 and CDR2: SGHDT, YYEEEE. The V and J ends lost 7 bases and 7 bases, in that order; junction bases with no gene match: 18. CDR3 nucleotide sequence: TGTGCCAGCCTGGACGGTCTAGCGGGAGGATTCGGCGGGACCCAGTACTTC. Its translation is CASLDGLAGGFGGTQYF.

The rearrangement uses TRBV7-9 and TRBJ1-2, with 7 nucleotides matching TRBD1. CDR1 is SEHNR and CDR2 is FQNEAQ in the germline V gene (reference sequence). This CDR3 has 15 amino acids. Germline trimming cut 5 bases from V and 6 bases from J; bases unmatched to any gene: 12. In nucleotides, the CDR3 is TGTGCCAGCAGCCCCTCCGACAGGGTTAGAGATGGCTACACCTTC. It yields the protein CASSPSDRVRDGYTF.